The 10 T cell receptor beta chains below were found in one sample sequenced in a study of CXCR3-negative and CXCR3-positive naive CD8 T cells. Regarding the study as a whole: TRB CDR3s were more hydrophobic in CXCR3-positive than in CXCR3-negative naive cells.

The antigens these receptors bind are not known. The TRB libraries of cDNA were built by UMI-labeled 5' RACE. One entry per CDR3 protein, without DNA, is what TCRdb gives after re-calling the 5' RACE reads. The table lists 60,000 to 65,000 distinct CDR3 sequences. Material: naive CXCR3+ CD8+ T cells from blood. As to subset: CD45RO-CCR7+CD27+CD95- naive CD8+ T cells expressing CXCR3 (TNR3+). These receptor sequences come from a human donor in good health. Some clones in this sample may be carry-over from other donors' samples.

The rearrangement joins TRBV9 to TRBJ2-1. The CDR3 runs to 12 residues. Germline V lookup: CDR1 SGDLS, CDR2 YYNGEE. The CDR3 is CASSTEFREQFF. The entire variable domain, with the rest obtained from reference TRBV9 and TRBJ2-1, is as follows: DSGVTQTPKHLITATGQRVTLRCSPRSGDLSVYWYQQSLDQGLQFLIQYYNGEERAKGNILERFSAQQFPDLHSELNLSSLELGDSALYFCASSTEFREQFFGPGTRLTVL.

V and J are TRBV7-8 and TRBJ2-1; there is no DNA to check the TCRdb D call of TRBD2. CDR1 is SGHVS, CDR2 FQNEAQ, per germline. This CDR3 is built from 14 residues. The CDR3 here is CASSPLPSSDEQFF.

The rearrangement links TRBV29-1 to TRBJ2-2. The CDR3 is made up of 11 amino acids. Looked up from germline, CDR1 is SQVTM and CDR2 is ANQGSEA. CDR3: CSAKGGRELFF.

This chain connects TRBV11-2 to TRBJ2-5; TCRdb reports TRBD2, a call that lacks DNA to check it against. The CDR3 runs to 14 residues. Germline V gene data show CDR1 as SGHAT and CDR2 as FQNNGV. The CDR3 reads CASSLGLGEETQYF. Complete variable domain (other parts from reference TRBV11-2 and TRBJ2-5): EAGVAQSPRYKIIEKRQSVAFWCNPISGHATLYWYQQILGQGPKLLIQFQNNGVVDDSQLPKDRFSAERLKGVDSTLKIQPAKLEDSAVYLCASSLGLGEETQYFGPGTRLLVL.

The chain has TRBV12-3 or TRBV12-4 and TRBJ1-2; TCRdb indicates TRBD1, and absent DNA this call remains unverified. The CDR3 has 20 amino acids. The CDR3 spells CASSFAVPGQPPEKGNGYTF.

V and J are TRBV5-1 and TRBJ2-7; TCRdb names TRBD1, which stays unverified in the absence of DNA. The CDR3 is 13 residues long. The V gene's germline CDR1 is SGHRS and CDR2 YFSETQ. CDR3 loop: CASRTGGTYEQYF.

CDR3 protein: CASSYLGTGSGYTF. V and J are TRBV7-2 and TRBJ1-2; TCRdb lists TRBD1, though no DNA is available to test this call. This CDR3 has 14 residues. CDR1 is SGHTA, CDR2 FQGNSA, per germline.

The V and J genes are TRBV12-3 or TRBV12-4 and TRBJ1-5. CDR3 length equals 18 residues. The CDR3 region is CASSLSPRAEYSNQPQHF.

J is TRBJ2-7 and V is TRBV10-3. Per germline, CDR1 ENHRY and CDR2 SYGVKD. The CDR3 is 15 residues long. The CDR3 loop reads CAISDSERPTYEQYF.

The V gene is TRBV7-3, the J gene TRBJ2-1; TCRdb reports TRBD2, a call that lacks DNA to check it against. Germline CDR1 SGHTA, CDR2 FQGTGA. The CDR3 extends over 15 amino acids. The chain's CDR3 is CASSPGLAAYNEQFF.